This T cell receptor beta chain was documented in a study of T cell responses to AZD1222 COVID-19 vaccine. For the study at large: Pooling of second doses given at about 4 or about 12 weeks was done. Study results and limitations: Two AZD1222 administrations were followed by greater Spike-specific TCR breadth and depth. Spike-wide coverage was observed for vaccine-associated CD4 TCRs, with dominant responses at 160-218 and 743-854. No day 14 peak samples; only post-peak repertoires were characterized.

Notes on this clone: Its antigen remains unknown.

V was shortened by 9 bases and J by 2 bases, with 13 bases between the two germline ends. The CDR3 loop spans 13 amino acids. Measured with immunoSEQ multiplex PCR; TCRdb has only the in-frame clones, and not every one. This table has 95,000 to 100,000 clones, roughly 87% appearing once. The sequences come from peripheral blood, collected on day 0 of AZD1222 vaccination. This rearrangement joins TRBV12-3 or TRBV12-4 to TRBJ1-1, with D uncertain. This clonotype was obtained from an adult in good health. The CDR3, as DNA: TGTGCCAGTAAATTACACCTCAACACTGAAGCTTTCTTT. It yields the protein CASKLHLNTEAFF.